A selection of T cell receptor beta chains follows, all from one sample in a study of blood T cells in healthy people across ages. TCRdb processed the 5' RACE reads anew with MiXCR; each CDR3 protein has one entry. The sample contains 800,000 or so distinct CDR3 sequences, just under 25% of which appear only once. These data were also filed under a second study, of T cells of mothers and their children.

Sample: blood. These receptors all stem from a boy between 5 and 17 years old in good health. CDR3s include the opening cysteine and the closing phenylalanine or tryptophan. Each record gives: D gene, clone size, V gene, J gene, CDR3 DNA, CDR3 protein. D genes are given only for firm matches. Some rows have no size entry. The others give once, few or many, or a class for an expanded clone.

D: -; size: once; V: TRBV19; J: TRBJ2-1; DNA: TGTGCCAGTAGTTTCGGGAGTTTGCCCAATGAGCAGTTCTTC; CDR3: CASSFGSLPNEQFF
D: -; size: -; V: TRBV4-1; J: TRBJ1-2; DNA: TGCGCCAGCAGCCAAGAACAGGCGAACTATGGCTACACCTTC; CDR3: CASSQEQANYGYTF
D: -; size: -; V: TRBV4-2; J: TRBJ2-7; DNA: TGTGCCAGCAGCCAAGCCTTAGGTACCTACGAGCAGTACTTC; CDR3: CASSQALGTYEQYF
D: TRBD1; size: -; V: TRBV28; J: TRBJ1-4; DNA: TGTGCCAGCAGCCGAACCGGGACAGGGAATGAAAAACTGTTTTTT; CDR3: CASSRTGTGNEKLFF
D: -; size: few; V: TRBV4-3; J: TRBJ1-5; DNA: TGCGCCAGCAGCCAAGACACAGGGTTCGGTCAGCCCCAGCATTTT; CDR3: CASSQDTGFGQPQHF
D: -; size: few; V: TRBV7-2; J: TRBJ2-1; DNA: TGTGCCAGCAGCTTAGGGGCAGGGGACCTCCCTCGTGCCTACAATGAGCAGTTCTTC; CDR3: CASSLGAGDLPRAYNEQFF
D: TRBD1; size: few; V: TRBV5-1; J: TRBJ2-5; DNA: TGCGCCAGCAGCCCCGGTGACAGGGTGGAGACCCAGTACTTC; CDR3: CASSPGDRVETQYF
D: -; size: -; V: TRBV12-3/TRBV12-4; J: TRBJ1-4; DNA: TGTGCCAGCAGTTCTGCTAATGAAAAACTGTCTTTT; CDR3: CASSSANEKLSF
D: -; size: -; V: TRBV6-2/TRBV6-3; J: TRBJ2-7; DNA: TGTGCCAGCACCTCGACAGAGGACTACGAGCAGTACTTC; CDR3: CASTSTEDYEQYF
D: -; size: few; V: TRBV4-1; J: TRBJ2-1; DNA: TGCGCCAGCAGCCAAGGAGTCCCTGATGAGCAGTTCTTC; CDR3: CASSQGVPDEQFF
D: TRBD2; size: -; V: TRBV7-2; J: TRBJ2-1; DNA: TGTGCCAGCAAAAAGACCGGACTAGCGGGGGGCTCTATCAATGAACAGTTCTTC; CDR3: CASKKTGLAGGSINEQFF
D: TRBD1; size: -; V: TRBV7-2; J: TRBJ2-1; DNA: TGTGCCAGCAGCTCTATGGGACAGGGGTACAATGAGCAGTTCTTC; CDR3: CASSSMGQGYNEQFF
D: -; size: few; V: TRBV28; J: TRBJ1-4; DNA: TGTGCCAGCAGCCTGCCAGGAGGTGAAGAACTGTTTTTT; CDR3: CASSLPGGEELFF
D: -; size: -; V: TRBV29-1; J: TRBJ2-5; DNA: TGCAGCGCTCTATCCGGGACCCAGTACTTC; CDR3: CSALSGTQYF
D: -; size: few; V: TRBV28; J: TRBJ2-4; DNA: TGTGCCAGCAGTTCGATCGGGTTGGGGCTAGCCAAAAACATTCAGTACTTC; CDR3: CASSSIGLGLAKNIQYF
D: TRBD1; size: few; V: TRBV20-1; J: TRBJ2-5; DNA: TGCAGTGCCACAGACAGGGGGCGTCAGGTCGGAGAGACCCAGTACTTC; CDR3: CSATDRGRQVGETQYF
D: TRBD1; size: -; V: TRBV15; J: TRBJ2-7; DNA: TGTGCCACCAGCAGACCCCTAGGGACAGGCACCTACGAGCAGTACTTC; CDR3: CATSRPLGTGTYEQYF
D: -; size: few; V: TRBV25-1; J: TRBJ2-7; DNA: TGTGCCAGCAGTGAACTGGGCTACGAGCAGTACTTC; CDR3: CASSELGYEQYF
D: TRBD2; size: -; V: TRBV20-1; J: TRBJ2-1; DNA: TGCAGTGCTAGAGATTTTCCGGGGGGGCTCAATGAGCAGTTCTTC; CDR3: CSARDFPGGLNEQFF
D: -; size: few; V: TRBV4-3; J: TRBJ2-2; DNA: TGCGCCAGCAGCCAAGCAAGGGTTAACACCGGGGAGCTGTTTTTT; CDR3: CASSQARVNTGELFF
D: -; size: few; V: TRBV20-1; J: TRBJ2-7; DNA: TGCAGTGCTCAGGATCGCAGGACCTACGAGCAGTACTTC; CDR3: CSAQDRRTYEQYF
D: TRBD1; size: -; V: TRBV9; J: TRBJ1-2; DNA: TGTGCCAGCAGCATCGAGACAGGGAACTATGGCTACACCTTC; CDR3: CASSIETGNYGYTF
D: -; size: -; V: TRBV6-2/TRBV6-3; J: TRBJ2-1; DNA: TGTGCCAGCAGTTACACCTCATTAGTCGAGCAGTTCTTC; CDR3: CASSYTSLVEQFF
D: -; size: few; V: TRBV28; J: TRBJ2-4; DNA: TGTGCCAACTTCAAGGGATTAGGGGGCATTCAGTACTTC; CDR3: CANFKGLGGIQYF
D: -; size: -; V: TRBV5-1; J: TRBJ1-4; DNA: TGCGCCAGCAGAGGTGGAGCGAATGAAAAACTGTTTTTT; CDR3: CASRGGANEKLFF
D: TRBD2; size: -; V: TRBV7-8; J: TRBJ2-5; DNA: TGTGCCAGCAGCTTAGCCCCCCAGCTAGCGGGCCAAGAGACCCAGTACTTC; CDR3: CASSLAPQLAGQETQYF
D: -; size: few; V: TRBV12-3/TRBV12-4; J: TRBJ2-7; DNA: TGTGTCAGCAGTTCAGGGTTCCCCGAGCAGTACTTC; CDR3: CVSSSGFPEQYF
D: -; size: -; V: TRBV7-9; J: TRBJ2-7; DNA: TGTGCCAGCTCCTTAGGGGACCCAGAAGACGAGCAGTACTTC; CDR3: CASSLGDPEDEQYF
D: TRBD1; size: -; V: TRBV20-1; J: TRBJ2-5; DNA: TGCAGTGCTAGTTTCGACAGGGAGGAGACCCAGTACTTC; CDR3: CSASFDREETQYF
D: -; size: -; V: TRBV20-1; J: TRBJ2-1; DNA: TGCAGTGCTAAATCGTGGGAGGACTACAATGAGCAGTTCTTC; CDR3: CSAKSWEDYNEQFF
D: -; size: few; V: TRBV7-9; J: TRBJ2-7; DNA: TGTGCCAGCAGCACGACTTTAACCTACGAGCAGTACTTC; CDR3: CASSTTLTYEQYF
D: -; size: -; V: TRBV27; J: TRBJ1-5; DNA: TGTGCCAGCAGTTTTGGGGGCTATGGACAGCCCCAGCATTTT; CDR3: CASSFGGYGQPQHF
D: TRBD2; size: few; V: TRBV20-1; J: TRBJ2-5; DNA: TGCAGTGCTAGAGGAGGGACTAGCGTGGAGACCCAGTACTTC; CDR3: CSARGGTSVETQYF
D: TRBD1; size: -; V: TRBV12-3/TRBV12-4; J: TRBJ1-5; DNA: TGTGCCAGCAGTCCGACGACAGGGTTGGGGGATCAGCCCCAGCATTTT; CDR3: CASSPTTGLGDQPQHF
D: -; size: -; V: TRBV6-5; J: TRBJ1-2; DNA: TGTGCCAGCAGTTACTCTGGGGGCGGCTACACCTTC; CDR3: CASSYSGGGYTF
D: TRBD1; size: few; V: TRBV27; J: TRBJ2-1; DNA: TGTGCCAGCAGTTTATACCGGGACAGGTCCTACAATGAGCAGTTCTTC; CDR3: CASSLYRDRSYNEQFF
D: -; size: few; V: TRBV5-1; J: TRBJ1-2; DNA: TGCGCCAGCAGCGCTGCTATTGAGGGTGGCTACACCTTC; CDR3: CASSAAIEGGYTF
D: -; size: -; V: TRBV28; J: TRBJ2-1; DNA: TGTGCCAGCAGTTTTTTTGATCCGAGCTCCTACAATGAGCAGTTCTTC; CDR3: CASSFFDPSSYNEQFF
D: TRBD2; size: -; V: TRBV7-9; J: TRBJ2-5; DNA: TGTGCCAGCAGCTTCCTACCAGCGGGGGGTCAGACCCAGTACTTC; CDR3: CASSFLPAGGQTQYF
D: TRBD1; size: few; V: TRBV24-1; J: TRBJ2-1; DNA: TGTGCCACCAGAGCGACAGGGTCGGATGAGCAGTTCTTC; CDR3: CATRATGSDEQFF
D: TRBD1; size: -; V: TRBV29-1; J: TRBJ1-2; DNA: TGCAGCGTTGATTCGAGACAGGGGGTCTTCGGCTATGGCTACACCTTC; CDR3: CSVDSRQGVFGYGYTF
D: TRBD2; size: few; V: TRBV4-3; J: TRBJ2-5; DNA: TGCGCCAGCAGCCAGGTAGCGGGGGGGCCGTGGGAGACCCAGTACTTC; CDR3: CASSQVAGGPWETQYF
D: TRBD2; size: few; V: TRBV28; J: TRBJ2-3; DNA: TGTGCCAGCAGTTCCCCGGGCGGGAGGGCCACAGATACGCAGTATTTT; CDR3: CASSSPGGRATDTQYF
D: -; size: -; V: TRBV6-2/TRBV6-3; J: TRBJ1-1; DNA: TGTGCCAGCAGTTACGGGAGTGGGAACACTGAAGCTTTCTTT; CDR3: CASSYGSGNTEAFF
D: -; size: -; V: TRBV6-1; J: TRBJ2-7; DNA: TGTGCCAGCAGTGAATGGCGGCAGGGTGGTTCCGAGCAGTACTTC; CDR3: CASSEWRQGGSEQYF
D: TRBD1; size: -; V: TRBV29-1; J: TRBJ2-7; DNA: TGCAGCGTTGGCTGGCAGGACAGGGGCTACGAGCAGTACTTC; CDR3: CSVGWQDRGYEQYF
D: -; size: many; V: TRBV28; J: TRBJ1-5; DNA: TGTGCCAGCATCGCGATACAGGGAGATCAGCCCCAGCATTTT; CDR3: CASIAIQGDQPQHF